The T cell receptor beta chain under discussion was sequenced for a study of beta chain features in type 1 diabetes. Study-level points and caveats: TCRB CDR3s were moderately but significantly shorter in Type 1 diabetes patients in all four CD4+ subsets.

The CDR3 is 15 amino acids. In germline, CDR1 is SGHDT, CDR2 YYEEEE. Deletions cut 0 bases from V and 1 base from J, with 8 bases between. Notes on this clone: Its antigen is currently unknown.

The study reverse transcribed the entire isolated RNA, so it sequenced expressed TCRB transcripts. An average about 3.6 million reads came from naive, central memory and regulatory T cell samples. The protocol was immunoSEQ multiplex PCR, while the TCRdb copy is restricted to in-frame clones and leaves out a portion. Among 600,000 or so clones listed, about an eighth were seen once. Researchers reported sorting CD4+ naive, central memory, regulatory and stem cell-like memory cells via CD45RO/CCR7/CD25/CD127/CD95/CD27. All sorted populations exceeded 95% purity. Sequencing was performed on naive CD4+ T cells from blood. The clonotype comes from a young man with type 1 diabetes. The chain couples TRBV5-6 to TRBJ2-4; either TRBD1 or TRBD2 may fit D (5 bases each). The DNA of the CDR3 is TGTGCCAGCAGCTTGGTGGGGGTGGCCAAAAACATTCAGTACTTC. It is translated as CASSLVGVAKNIQYF.